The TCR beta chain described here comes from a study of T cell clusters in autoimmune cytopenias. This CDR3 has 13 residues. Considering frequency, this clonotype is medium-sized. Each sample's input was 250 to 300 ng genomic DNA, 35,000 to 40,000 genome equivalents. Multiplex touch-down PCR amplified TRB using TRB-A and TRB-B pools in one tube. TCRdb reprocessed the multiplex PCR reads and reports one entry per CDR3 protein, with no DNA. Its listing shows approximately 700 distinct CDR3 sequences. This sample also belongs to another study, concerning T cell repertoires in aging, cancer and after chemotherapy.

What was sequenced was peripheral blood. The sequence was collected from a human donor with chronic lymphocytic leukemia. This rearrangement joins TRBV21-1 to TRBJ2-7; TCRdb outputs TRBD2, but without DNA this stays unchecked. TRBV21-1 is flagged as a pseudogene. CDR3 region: CARIGLDSYEQYF.